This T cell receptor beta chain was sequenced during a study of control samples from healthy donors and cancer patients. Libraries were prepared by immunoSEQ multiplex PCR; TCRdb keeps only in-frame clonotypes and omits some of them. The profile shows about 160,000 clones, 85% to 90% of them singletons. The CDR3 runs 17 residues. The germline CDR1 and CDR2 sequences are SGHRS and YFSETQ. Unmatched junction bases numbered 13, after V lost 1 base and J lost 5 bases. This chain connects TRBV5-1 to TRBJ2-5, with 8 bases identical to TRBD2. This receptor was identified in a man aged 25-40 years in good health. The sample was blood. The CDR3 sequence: CASSLNGGASGWETQYF. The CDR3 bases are TGCGCCAGCAGCTTGAACGGGGGGGCCTCTGGATGGGAGACCCAGTACTTC.